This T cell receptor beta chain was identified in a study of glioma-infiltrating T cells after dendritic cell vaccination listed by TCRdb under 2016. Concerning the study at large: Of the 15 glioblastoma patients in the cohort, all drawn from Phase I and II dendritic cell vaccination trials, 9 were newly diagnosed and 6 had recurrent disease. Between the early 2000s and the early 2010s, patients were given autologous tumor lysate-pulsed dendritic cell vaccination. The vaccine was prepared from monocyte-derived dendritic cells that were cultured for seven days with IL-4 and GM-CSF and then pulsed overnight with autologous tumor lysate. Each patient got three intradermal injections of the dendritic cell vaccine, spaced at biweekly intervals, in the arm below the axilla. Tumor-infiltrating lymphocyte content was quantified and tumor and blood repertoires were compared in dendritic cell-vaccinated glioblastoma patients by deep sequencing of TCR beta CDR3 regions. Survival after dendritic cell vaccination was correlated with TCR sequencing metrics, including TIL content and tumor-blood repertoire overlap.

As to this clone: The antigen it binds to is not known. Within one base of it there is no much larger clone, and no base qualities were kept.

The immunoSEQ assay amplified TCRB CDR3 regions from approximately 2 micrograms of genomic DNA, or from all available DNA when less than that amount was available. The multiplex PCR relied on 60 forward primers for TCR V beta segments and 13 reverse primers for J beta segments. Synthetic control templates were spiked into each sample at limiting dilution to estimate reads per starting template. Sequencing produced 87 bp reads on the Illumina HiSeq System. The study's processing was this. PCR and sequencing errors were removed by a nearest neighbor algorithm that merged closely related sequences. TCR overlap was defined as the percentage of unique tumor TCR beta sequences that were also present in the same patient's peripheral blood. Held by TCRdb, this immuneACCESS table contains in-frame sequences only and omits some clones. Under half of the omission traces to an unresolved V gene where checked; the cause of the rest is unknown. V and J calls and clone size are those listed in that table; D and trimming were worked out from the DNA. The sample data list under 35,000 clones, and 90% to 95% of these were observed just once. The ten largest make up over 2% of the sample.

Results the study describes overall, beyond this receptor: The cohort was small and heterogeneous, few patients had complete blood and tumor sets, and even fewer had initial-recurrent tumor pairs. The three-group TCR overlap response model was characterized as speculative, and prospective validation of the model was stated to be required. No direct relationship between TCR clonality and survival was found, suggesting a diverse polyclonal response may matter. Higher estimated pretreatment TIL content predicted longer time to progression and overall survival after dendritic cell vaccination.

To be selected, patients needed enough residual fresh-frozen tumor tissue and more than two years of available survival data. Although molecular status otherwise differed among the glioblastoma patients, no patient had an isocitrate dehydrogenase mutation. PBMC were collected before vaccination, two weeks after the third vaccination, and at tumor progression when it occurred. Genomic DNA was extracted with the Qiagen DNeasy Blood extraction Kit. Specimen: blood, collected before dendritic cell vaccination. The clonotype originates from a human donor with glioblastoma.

The CDR3 in this case is CASSLDRVFYGYTF. At the DNA level, the sequence is TGCGCCAGCAGCTTGGACAGGGTTTTTTATGGCTACACCTTC. The rearranged chain carries TRBV5-1 and TRBJ1-2; TRBD1 is possibly the D segment (6 matching bases). Relative to germline, V is 0 bases shorter and J is 5 bases shorter, with 11 bases between their ends. The CDR3 spans 14 residues, from the cysteine through the phenylalanine. Only the CDR3 region is kept as DNA, spanning 42 bases read in frame from base 1. The germline V gene provides CDR1 SGHRS and CDR2 YFSETQ. Outside the CDR3, residues come from the reference TRBV5-1 and TRBJ1-2 proteins, so the full variable domain is: KAGVTQTPRYLIKTRGQQVTLSCSPISGHRSVSWYQQTPGQGLQFLFEYFSETQRNKGNFPGRFSGRQFSNSRSEMNVSTLELGDSALYLCASSLDRVFYGYTFGSGTRLTVV.